Sequencing of this T cell receptor beta chain was carried out in a study of glioma-infiltrating T cells after dendritic cell vaccination. The assay was immunoSEQ multiplex PCR, and TCRdb's table has in-frame clones only and misses some. Of about 95,000 clones in the sample, more than 75% were seen once. This clone was observed a single time. The germline gives CDR1 SGHRS, CDR2 YFSETQ. The V end was cut by 4 bases, the J end by 2 bases, with 13 bases between. This CDR3 has 14 amino acids. The sequence derives from a human donor with glioblastoma. The specimen comprised blood, sampled before dendritic cell vaccination. The rearrangement joins TRBV5-1 to TRBJ2-7; D is uncertain. The CDR3 loop is CASSADSLTYEQYF. Written as DNA, the CDR3 is TGCGCCAGCAGCGCAGACTCTTTAACCTACGAGCAGTACTTC.